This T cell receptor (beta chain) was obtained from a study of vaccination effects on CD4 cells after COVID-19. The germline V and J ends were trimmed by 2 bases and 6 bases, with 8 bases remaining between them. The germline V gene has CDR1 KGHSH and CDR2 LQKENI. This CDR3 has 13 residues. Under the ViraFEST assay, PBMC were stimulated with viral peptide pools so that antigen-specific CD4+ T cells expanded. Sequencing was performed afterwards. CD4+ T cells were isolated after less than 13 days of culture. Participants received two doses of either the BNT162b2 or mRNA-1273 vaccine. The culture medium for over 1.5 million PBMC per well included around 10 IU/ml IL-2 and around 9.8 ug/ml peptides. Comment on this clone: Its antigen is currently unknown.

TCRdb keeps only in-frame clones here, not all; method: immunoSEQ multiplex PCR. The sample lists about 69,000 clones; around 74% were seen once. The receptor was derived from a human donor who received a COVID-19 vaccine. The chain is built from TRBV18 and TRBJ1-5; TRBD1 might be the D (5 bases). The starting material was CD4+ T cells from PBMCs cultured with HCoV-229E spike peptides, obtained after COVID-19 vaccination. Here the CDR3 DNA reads TGTGCCAGCTCACCAGACAGAAGTCAGCCCCAGCATTTT. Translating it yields CASSPDRSQPQHF.